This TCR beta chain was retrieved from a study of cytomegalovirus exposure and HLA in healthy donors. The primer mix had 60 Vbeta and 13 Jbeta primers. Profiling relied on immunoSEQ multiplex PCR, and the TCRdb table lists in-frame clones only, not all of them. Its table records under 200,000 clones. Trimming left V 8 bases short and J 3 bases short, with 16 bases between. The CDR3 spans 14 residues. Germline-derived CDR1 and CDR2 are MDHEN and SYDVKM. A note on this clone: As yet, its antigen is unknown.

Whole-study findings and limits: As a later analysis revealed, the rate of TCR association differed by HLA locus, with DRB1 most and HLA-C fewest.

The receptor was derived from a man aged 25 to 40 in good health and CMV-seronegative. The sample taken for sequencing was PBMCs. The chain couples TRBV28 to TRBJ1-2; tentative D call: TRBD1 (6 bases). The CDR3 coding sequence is TGTGCCAGCGGGAACTCCAAGGGGGACTATGGCTACACCTTC. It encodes CASGNSKGDYGYTF.